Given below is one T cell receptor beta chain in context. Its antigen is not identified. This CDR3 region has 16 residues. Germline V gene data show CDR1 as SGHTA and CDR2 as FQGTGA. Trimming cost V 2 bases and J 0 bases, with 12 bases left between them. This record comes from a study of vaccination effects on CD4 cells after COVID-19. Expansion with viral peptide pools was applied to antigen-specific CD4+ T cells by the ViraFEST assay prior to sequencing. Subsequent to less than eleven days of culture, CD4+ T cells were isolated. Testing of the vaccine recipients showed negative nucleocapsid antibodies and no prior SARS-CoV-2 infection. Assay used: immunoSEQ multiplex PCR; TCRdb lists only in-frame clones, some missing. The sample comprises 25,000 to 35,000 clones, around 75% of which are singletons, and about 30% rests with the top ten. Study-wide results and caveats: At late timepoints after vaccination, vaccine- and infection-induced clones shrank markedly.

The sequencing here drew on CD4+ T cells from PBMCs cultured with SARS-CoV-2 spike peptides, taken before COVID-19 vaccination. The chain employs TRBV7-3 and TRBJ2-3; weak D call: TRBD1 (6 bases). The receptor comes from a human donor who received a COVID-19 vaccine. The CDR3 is CASSLGNRVSTDTQYF. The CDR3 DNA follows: TGTGCCAGCAGCTTAGGAAACAGGGTTAGCACAGATACGCAGTATTTT.